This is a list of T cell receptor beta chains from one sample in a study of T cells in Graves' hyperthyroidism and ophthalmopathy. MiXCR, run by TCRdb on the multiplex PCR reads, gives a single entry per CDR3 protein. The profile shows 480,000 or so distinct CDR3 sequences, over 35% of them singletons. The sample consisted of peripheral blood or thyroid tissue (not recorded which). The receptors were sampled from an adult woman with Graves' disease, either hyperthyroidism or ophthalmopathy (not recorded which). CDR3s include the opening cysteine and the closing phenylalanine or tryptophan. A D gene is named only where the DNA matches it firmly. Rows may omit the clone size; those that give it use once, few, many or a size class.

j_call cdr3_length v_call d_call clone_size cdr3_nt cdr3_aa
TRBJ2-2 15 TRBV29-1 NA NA TGCAGCGTTGAAGCTCTACAGCCGAACACCGGGGAGCTGTTTTTT CSVEALQPNTGELFF
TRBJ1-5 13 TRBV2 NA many TGTGCCAGCAGGCCGGAGAGCAATCAGCCCCAGCATTTT CASRPESNQPQHF
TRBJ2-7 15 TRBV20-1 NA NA TGCAGTGCTAGAGATCTTACGGGATCCACCTACGAGCAGTACTTC CSARDLTGSTYEQYF
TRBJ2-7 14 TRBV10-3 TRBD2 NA TGTGCCATCACCCCTAGCGGGAGAGATTACGAGCAGTACTTC CAITPSGRDYEQYF
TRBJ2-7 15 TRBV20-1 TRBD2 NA TGCAGTGCTACCGGGACTAGCGGGAGGGCCTTCGAGCAGTACTTC CSATGTSGRAFEQYF
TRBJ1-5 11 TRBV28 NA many TGTGCCAGCAGTTCGGGACAGCCCCAGCATTTT CASSSGQPQHF
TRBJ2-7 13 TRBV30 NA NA TGTGCCTGGAGTAGGACGGACTCCTACGAGCAGTACTTC CAWSRTDSYEQYF
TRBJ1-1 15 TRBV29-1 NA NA TGCAGCGTTGAAGTACCAGGGGAAATGAACACTGAAGCTTTCTTT CSVEVPGEMNTEAFF
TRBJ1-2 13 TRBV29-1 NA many TGCAGCGTTGTGGGTTTACAGGGTTATGGCTACACCTTC CSVVGLQGYGYTF
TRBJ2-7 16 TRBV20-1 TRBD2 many TGCAGTGCTAGAACCGTTGGGACTAGCGGGCCCTACGAGCAGTACTTC CSARTVGTSGPYEQYF
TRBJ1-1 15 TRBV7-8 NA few TGTGCCAGCACCCCCTACACAGAGATGAACACTGAAGCTTTCTTT CASTPYTEMNTEAFF
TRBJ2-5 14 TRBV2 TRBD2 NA TGTGCCAGCAGCATAGCGGGATCCCAAGAGACCCAGTACTTC CASSIAGSQETQYF
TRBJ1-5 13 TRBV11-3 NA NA TGTGCCAGCAGCTTACATCTAAATCAGCCCCAGCATTTT CASSLHLNQPQHF
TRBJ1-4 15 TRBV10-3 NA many TGTGCCATCAGTGAGTCAGGTAGCAATAATGAAAAACTGTTTTTT CAISESGSNNEKLFF
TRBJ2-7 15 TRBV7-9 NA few TGTGCCAGCAGCTTAGCGGCGTACAAAACCTACGAGCAGTACTTC CASSLAAYKTYEQYF
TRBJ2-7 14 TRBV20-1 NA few TGCAGTGCTGATTTGGACACGACTGGGCGCGAGCAGTACTTC CSADLDTTGREQYF
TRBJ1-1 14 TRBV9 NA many TGTGCCAGCAGCGTAGGATTTACGAACACTGAAGCTTTCTTT CASSVGFTNTEAFF
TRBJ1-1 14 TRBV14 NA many TGTGCCAGCAGCCATCGATCCATGAACACTGAAGCTTTCTTT CASSHRSMNTEAFF
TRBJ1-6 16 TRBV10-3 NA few TGTGCCATCAGCTTGTTGCCGACCAGGGTCGTTTCACCCCTCCACTTT CAISLLPTRVVSPLHF
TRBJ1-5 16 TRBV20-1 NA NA TGCAGTGCCGACCCCCCTGGTGATAATAGCAATCAGCCCCAGCATTTT CSADPPGDNSNQPQHF
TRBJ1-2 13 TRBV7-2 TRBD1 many TGTGCCAGCAGCTTGGACCGGGACAGCGGCTACACCTTC CASSLDRDSGYTF
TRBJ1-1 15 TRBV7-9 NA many TGTGCCAGCAGCTTTTGGGAGACCAGGGACACTGAAGCTTTCTTT CASSFWETRDTEAFF
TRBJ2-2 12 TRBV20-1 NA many TGCAGTGCTAGAGAGTTTTCCGGGGAGCTGTTTTTT CSAREFSGELFF
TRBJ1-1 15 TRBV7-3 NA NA TGTGCCAGCAGCCGACTAGCCGGGGGGGTCACTGAAGCTTTCTTT CASSRLAGGVTEAFF
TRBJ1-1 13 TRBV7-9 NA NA TGTGCCAGCAGCTTTTTACAGTACACTGAAGCTTTCTTT CASSFLQYTEAFF
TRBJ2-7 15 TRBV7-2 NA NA TGTGCCAGCAGCCAAGATTGGAGCGAGGCCTACGAGCAGTACTTC CASSQDWSEAYEQYF
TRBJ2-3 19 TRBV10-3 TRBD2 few TGTGCCATCAGTGAACGCGGACTAGCGGGAGGGGGAAGCACAGATACGCAGTATTTT CAISERGLAGGGSTDTQYF